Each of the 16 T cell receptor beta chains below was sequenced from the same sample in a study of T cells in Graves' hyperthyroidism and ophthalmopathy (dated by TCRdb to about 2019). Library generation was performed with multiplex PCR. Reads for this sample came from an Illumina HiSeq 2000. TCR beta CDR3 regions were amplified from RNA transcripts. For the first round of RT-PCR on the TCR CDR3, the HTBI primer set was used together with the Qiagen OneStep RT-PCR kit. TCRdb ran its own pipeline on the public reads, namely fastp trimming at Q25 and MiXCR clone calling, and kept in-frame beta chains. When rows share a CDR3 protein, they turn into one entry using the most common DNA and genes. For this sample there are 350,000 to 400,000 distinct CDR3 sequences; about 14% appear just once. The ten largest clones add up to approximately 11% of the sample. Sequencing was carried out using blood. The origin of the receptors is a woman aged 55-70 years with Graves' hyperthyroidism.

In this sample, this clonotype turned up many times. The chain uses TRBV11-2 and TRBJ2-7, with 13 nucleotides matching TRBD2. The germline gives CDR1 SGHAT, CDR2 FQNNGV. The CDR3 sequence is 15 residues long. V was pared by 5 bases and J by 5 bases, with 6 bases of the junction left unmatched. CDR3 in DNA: TGTGCCAGCAGCCTCGGGACTAGCGGGAATCACGAGCAGTACTTC. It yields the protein CASSLGTSGNHEQYF.

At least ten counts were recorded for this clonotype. CDR3 bases: TGTGCCAGCAGCCGCTTCGGGAGTAGGGAGCAGTTCTTC. Translated: CASSRFGSREQFF. This chain uses TRBV3-1 with TRBJ2-1; weak D call: TRBD2 (6 bases). CDR3 length equals 13 residues. V lost 4 bases and J lost 10, with 14 bases in between. The germline V gene has CDR1 LGHDT and CDR2 YNNKEL (reference sequence).

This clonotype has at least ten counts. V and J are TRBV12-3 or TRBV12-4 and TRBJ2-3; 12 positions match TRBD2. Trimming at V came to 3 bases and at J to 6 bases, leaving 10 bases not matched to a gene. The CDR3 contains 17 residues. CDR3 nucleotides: TGTGCCAGCAGTTTTATGGCTAGCGGGAGGGGTATCGATACGCAGTATTTT. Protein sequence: CASSFMASGRGIDTQYF.

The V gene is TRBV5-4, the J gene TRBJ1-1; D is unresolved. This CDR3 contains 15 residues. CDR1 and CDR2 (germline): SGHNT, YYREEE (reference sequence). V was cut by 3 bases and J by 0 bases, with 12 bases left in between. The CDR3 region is CASSSTRIMNTEAFF. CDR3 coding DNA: TGTGCCAGCAGCTCGACGCGAATCATGAACACTGAAGCTTTCTTT.

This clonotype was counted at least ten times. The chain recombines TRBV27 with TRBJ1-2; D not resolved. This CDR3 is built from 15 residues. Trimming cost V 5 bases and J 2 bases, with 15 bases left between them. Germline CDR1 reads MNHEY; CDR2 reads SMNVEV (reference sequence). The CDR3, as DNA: TGTGCCAGCAGTCCCGATCCGCTAAACAACTATGGCTACACCTTC. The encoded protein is CASSPDPLNNYGYTF.

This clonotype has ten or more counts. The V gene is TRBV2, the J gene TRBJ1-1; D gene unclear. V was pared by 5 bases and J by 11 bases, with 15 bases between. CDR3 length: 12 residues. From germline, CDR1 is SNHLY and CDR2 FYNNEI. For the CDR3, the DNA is TGTGCCAGCAGTCTTGAAAAAGGCCGGGCTTTCTTT. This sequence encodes CASSLEKGRAFF.

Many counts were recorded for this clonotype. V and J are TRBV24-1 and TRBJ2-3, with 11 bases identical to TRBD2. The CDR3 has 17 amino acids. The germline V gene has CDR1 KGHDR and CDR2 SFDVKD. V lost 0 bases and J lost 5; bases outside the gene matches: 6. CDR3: CATSDLQLAGARDTQYF. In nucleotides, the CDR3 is TGTGCCACCAGTGATTTGCAACTAGCGGGAGCGAGAGATACGCAGTATTTT.

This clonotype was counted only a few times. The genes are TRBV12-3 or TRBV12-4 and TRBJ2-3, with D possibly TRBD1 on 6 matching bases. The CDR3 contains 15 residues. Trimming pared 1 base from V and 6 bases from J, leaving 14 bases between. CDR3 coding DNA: TGTGCCAGCAGTTTAGGGGACACATTTACGGATACGCAGTATTTT. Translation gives CASSLGDTFTDTQYF.

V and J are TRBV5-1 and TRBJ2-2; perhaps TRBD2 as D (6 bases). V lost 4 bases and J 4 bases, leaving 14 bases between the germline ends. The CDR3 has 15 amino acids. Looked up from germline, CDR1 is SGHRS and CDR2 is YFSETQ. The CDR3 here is CASSPYSGATGELFF. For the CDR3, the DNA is TGCGCCAGCAGCCCCTACTCGGGAGCCACCGGGGAGCTGTTTTTT.

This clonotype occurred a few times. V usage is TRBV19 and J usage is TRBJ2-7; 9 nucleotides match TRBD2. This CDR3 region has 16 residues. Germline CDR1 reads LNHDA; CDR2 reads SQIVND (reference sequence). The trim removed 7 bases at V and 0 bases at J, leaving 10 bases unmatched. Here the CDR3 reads CASTIGGSGGSYEQYF. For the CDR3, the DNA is TGTGCCAGTACCATCGGAGGTAGCGGGGGCTCCTACGAGCAGTACTTC.

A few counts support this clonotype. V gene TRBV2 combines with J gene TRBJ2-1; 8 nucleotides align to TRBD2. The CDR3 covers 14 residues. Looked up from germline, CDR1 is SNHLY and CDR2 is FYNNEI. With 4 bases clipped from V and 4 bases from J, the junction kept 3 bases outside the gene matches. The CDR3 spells CASSVAGSYNEQFF. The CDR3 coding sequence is TGTGCCAGCAGTGTAGCGGGATCTTACAATGAGCAGTTCTTC. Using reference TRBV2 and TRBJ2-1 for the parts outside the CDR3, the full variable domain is EPEVTQTPSHQVTQMGQEVILRCVPISNHLYFYWYRQILGQKVEFLVSFYNNEISEKSEIFDDQFSVERPDGSNFTLKIRSTKLEDSAMYFCASSVAGSYNEQFFGPGTRLTVL.

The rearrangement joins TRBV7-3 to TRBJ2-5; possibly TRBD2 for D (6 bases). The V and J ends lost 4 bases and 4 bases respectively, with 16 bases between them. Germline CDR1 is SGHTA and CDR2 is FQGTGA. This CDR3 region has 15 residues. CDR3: CASSYGRERGETQYF. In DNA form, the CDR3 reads TGTGCCAGCAGCTACGGCCGGGAGAGAGGAGAGACCCAGTACTTC.

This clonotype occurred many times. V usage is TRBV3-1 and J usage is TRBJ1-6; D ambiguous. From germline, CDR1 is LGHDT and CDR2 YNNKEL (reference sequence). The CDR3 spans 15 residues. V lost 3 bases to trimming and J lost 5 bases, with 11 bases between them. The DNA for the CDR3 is TGTGCCAGCAGCCAGGGTCACGGAAATAATTCACCCCTCCACTTT. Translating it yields CASSQGHGNNSPLHF. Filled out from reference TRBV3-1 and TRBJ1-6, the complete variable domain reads DTAVSQTPKYLVTQMGNDKSIKCEQNLGHDTMYWYKQDSKKFLKIMFSYNNKELIINETVPNRFSPKSPDKAHLNLHINSLELGDSAVYFCASSQGHGNNSPLHFGNGTRLTVT.

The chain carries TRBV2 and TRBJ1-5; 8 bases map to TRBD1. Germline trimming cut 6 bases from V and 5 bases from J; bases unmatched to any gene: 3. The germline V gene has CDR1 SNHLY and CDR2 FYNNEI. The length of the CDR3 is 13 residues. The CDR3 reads CASRDRDHQPQHF. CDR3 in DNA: TGTGCCAGCAGGGACAGGGACCATCAGCCCCAGCATTTT.

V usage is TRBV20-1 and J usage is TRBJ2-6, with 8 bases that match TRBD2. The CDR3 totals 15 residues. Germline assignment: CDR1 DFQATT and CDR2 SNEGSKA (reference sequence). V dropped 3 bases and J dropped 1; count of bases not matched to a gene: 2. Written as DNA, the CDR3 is TGCAGTGCTAGGGGACTAGGGTCTGGGGCCAACGTCCTGACTTTC. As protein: CSARGLGSGANVLTF.

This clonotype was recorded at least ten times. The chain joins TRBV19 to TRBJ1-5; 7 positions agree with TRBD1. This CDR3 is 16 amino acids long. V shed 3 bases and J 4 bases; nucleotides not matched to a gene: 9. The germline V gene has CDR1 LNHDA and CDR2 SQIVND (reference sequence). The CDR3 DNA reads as TGTGCCAGTAGTATCTTGCCAGGGGGTTTTAATCAGCCCCAGCATTTT. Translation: CASSILPGGFNQPQHF.